This entry concerns a single TCR beta chain. At one end the junction does not follow the germline gene, possibly because of a read error. Germline loops: CDR1 MNHEY, CDR2 SVGAGI. The CDR3 is made up of 14 amino acids. The data were obtained in a study of blood T cells in healthy people across ages. Combining a sample-barcoded 5' primer with a J-beta primer mix, a second PCR ran for roughly 6 to 12 cycles. TCRdb re-called the 5' RACE reads with MiXCR, one entry per CDR3 protein. The repertoire holds about 1.1 million distinct CDR3 sequences, about two fifths seen once, with roughly 13% in the top ten. The sequencing sample was made of blood. The chain recombines TRBV6-5 with TRBJ2-2, with a tentative D call TRBD1 (5 bases). The sequence was collected from a man in his late teens or twenties in good health. For the CDR3, the DNA is TGTGCCAACAGTTACGGGCAGGGCTCTGGGGAGCTGTTTTTT. Translation: CANSYGQGSGELFF.